A single sample is the source of the 8 T cell receptor beta chains below, sequenced in a study of technical replicates of blood from a handful of donors. Using immunoSEQ multiplex PCR, the repertoire was profiled, and TCRdb retains in-frame clones only, with some absent. The sample lists 75,000 to 90,000 clones, approximately 93% occurring once. The sequenced sample was T cells isolated from PBMCs. All receptors derive from a human donor in good health.

This sequence joins TRBV21-1 and TRBJ2-7; TRBD2 reflects the table's D call only, with no check against the DNA. TRBV21-1 is a pseudogene locus. The CDR3 has 17 amino acids. The DNA for the CDR3 is TGTGCCAGCAGCAAAGAATTGAGCGGGAGTGTACTGTACGAGCAGTACTTC. Protein product: CASSKELSGSVLYEQYF.

This clone is a singleton in its sample. The V call is TRBV9, the J call TRBJ2-2; D is uncertain. Germline V gene lookup returns CDR1 SGDLS and CDR2 YYNGEE. The CDR3 runs 16 residues. Trimming removed 4 bases from V and 2 bases from J, with 15 bases in between. The CDR3 nucleotides read TGTGCCAGCAGCCCCAACGAGGTCGTAAACACCGGGGAGCTGTTTTTT. Its translation is CASSPNEVVNTGELFF. Filled out from reference TRBV9 and TRBJ2-2, the complete variable domain reads DSGVTQTPKHLITATGQRVTLRCSPRSGDLSVYWYQQSLDQGLQFLIQYYNGEERAKGNILERFSAQQFPDLHSELNLSSLELGDSALYFCASSPNEVVNTGELFFGEGSRLTVL.

The chain employs TRBV19 and TRBJ2-1, with TRBD2 matching 9 bases. Germline trimming cut 10 bases from V and 8 bases from J; bases unmatched to any gene: 12. This CDR3 comprises 14 residues. Germline V gives CDR1 LNHDA, CDR2 SQIVND (reference sequence). The CDR3: CANDPREGLHEQFF. The CDR3, as DNA: TGTGCCAATGACCCGCGGGAGGGCCTTCATGAGCAGTTCTTC.

The V and J genes are TRBV6-4 and TRBJ2-2; no reliable D call. With 6 bases removed from V and 13 bases from J, the gap between germline ends came to 3 bases. CDR3 length: 8 amino acids. CDR1 is MRHNA, CDR2 SNTAGT, per germline. The CDR3 coding sequence is TGTGCCAGCAGGCGGCTGTTTTTT. Protein: CASRRLFF.

V is TRBV7-9 and J is TRBJ1-1; 9 nucleotides agree with TRBD1. The V segment lost 3 bases and the J segment 0 bases; nucleotides outside the gene matches: 2. The CDR3 covers 15 residues. Germline V gene lookup returns CDR1 SEHNR and CDR2 FQNEAQ (reference sequence). The CDR3 DNA is TGTGCCAGCAGCTTGAGACAGGGGGTGAACACTGAAGCTTTCTTT. This translates into CASSLRQGVNTEAFF. The full variable domain, in which reference TRBV7-9 and TRBJ1-1 provide the parts outside the CDR3, is DTGVSQNPRHKITKRGQNVTFRCDPISEHNRLYWYRQTLGQGPEFLTYFQNEAQLEKSRLLSDRFSAERPKGSFSTLEIQRTEQGDSAMYLCASSLRQGVNTEAFFGQGTRLTVV.

The chain joins TRBV29-1 to TRBJ2-1; a possible D gene is TRBD2 (6 bases). V lost 4 bases, J lost 2 bases, and 12 bases lay in between. Germline V gene data show CDR1 as SQVTM and CDR2 as ANQGSEA. The CDR3 consists of 14 residues. CDR3 DNA sequence: TGCAGCGTTGTTGGGGGGTGGGCCTACAATGAGCAGTTCTTC. The encoded protein is CSVVGGWAYNEQFF.

The rearrangement joins TRBV11-2 to TRBJ2-7; 7 nucleotides line up with TRBD2. The junction had 12 bases not matched to a gene; V was cut back by 10 bases and J by 3 bases. Germline CDR1 is SGHAT and CDR2 is FQNNGV. There are 14 residues in the CDR3. The CDR3 region has the DNA TGTGCCACCCGTTTTTTCGGGACTAACTACGAGCAGTACTTC. Protein: CATRFFGTNYEQYF.

The rearrangement uses TRBV9 and TRBJ2-3; 12 positions match TRBD2. The ends lost 4 bases at V and 5 bases at J; junction bases unmatched: 14. The CDR3 extends over 18 amino acids. Germline lookup yields CDR1 SGDLS and CDR2 YYNGEE. In nucleotides, the CDR3 is TGTGCCAGCAGCCCGACATCGGGACTAGCGGGTGGGAAAGATACGCAGTATTTT. Its translation is CASSPTSGLAGGKDTQYF. The full variable domain, in which reference TRBV9 and TRBJ2-3 provide the parts outside the CDR3, is DSGVTQTPKHLITATGQRVTLRCSPRSGDLSVYWYQQSLDQGLQFLIQYYNGEERAKGNILERFSAQQFPDLHSELNLSSLELGDSALYFCASSPTSGLAGGKDTQYFGPGTRLTVL.